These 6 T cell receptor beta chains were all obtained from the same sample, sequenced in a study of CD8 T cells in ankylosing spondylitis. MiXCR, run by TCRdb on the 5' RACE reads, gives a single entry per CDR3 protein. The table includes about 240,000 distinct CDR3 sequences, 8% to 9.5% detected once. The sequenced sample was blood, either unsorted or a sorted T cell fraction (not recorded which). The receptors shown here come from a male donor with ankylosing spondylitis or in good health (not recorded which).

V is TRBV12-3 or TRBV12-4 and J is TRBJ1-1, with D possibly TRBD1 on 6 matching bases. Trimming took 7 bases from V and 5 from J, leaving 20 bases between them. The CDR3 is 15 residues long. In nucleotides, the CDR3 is TGTGCCAGCACCGCTTGGGACACGGAGACAACTGAAGCTTTCTTT. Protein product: CASTAWDTETTEAFF.

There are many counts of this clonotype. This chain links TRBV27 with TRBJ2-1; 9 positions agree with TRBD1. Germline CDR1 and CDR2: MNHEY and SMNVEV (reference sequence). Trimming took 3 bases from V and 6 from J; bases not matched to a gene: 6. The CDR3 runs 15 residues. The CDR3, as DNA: TGTGCCAGCAGTTTTGGGGACAGGGCCTTCAATGAGCAGTTCTTC. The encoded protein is CASSFGDRAFNEQFF.

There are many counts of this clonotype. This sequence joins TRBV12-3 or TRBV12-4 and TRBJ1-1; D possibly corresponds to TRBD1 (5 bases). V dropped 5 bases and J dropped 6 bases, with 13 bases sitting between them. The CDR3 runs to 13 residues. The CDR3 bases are TGTGCCAGCAGTGTCCACGGAGGGGCTGAAGCTTTCTTT. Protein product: CASSVHGGAEAFF.

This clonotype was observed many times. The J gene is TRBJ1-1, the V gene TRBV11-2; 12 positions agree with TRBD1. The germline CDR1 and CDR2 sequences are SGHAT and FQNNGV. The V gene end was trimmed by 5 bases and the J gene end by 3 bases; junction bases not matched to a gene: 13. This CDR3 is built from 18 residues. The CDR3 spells CASSLPLGTGGVDTEAFF. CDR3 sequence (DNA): TGTGCCAGCAGCCTCCCCCTTGGGACAGGGGGCGTGGACACTGAAGCTTTCTTT. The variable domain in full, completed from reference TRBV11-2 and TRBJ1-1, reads EAGVAQSPRYKIIEKRQSVAFWCNPISGHATLYWYQQILGQGPKLLIQFQNNGVVDDSQLPKDRFSAERLKGVDSTLKIQPAKLEDSAVYLCASSLPLGTGGVDTEAFFGQGTRLTVV.

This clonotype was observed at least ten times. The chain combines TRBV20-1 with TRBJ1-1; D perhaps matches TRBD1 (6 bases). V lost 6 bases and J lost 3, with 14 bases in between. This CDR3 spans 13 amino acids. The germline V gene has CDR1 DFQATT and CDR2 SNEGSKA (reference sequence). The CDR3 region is CSAPGTRDTEAFF. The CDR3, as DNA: TGCAGTGCCCCGGGGACAAGGGACACTGAAGCTTTCTTT.

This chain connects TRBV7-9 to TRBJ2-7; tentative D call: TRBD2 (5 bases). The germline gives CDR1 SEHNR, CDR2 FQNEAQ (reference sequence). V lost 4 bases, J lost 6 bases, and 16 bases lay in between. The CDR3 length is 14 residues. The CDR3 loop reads CASSSPGVPGEQYF. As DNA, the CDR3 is TGTGCCAGCAGCTCCCCCGGGGTCCCGGGCGAGCAGTACTTC.